The sequence of this T cell receptor (beta chain) was determined in a study of shared clonotypes between healthy human individuals. V was cut by 2 bases and J by 8 bases, with 15 bases left in between. Germline V lookup: CDR1 SGHTA, CDR2 FQGNSA. CDR3 length: 15 residues. Only in-frame clones appear in the TCRdb table, and some are missing; sequencing was by immunoSEQ multiplex PCR. The sample has around 1.5 million clones, about 98% seen once. The sequencing sample was made of naive CD4+ T cells sorted from blood. Subset described: CD45RA+ positively selected. This TCR derives from a man aged 25-45 years in good health. The gene calls are TRBV7-2 and TRBJ1-4, with D maybe TRBD1 (5 bases). The CDR3 nucleotides are TGTGCCAGCAGCTTATCGGCAGGGTTATCGGAAAAACTGTTTTTT. This gives the protein CASSLSAGLSEKLFF.